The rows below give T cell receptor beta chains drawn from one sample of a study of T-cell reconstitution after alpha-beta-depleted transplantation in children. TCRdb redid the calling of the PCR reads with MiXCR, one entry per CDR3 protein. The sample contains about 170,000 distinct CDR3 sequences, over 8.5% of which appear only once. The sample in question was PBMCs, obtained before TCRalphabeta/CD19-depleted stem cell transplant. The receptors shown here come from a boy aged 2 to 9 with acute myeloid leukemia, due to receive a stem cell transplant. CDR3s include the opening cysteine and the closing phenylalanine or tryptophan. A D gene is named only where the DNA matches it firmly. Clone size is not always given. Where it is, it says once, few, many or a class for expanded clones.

CASSSHPRGGVGEKLFF TGTGCCAGCAGCTCCCACCCACGGGGGGGAGTCGGTGAAAAACTGTTTTTT TRBV11-3 NA few TRBJ1-4
CASSYSPAVANYGYTF TGTGCCAGCAGTTACTCTCCGGCGGTAGCTAACTATGGCTACACCTTC TRBV6-5 NA many TRBJ1-2
CASSLRWREYNEQFF TGTGCCAGCAGCTTGCGTTGGCGGGAGTACAATGAGCAGTTCTTC TRBV5-5 TRBD2 many TRBJ2-1
CSAPHYRQGAYEQYF TGCAGTGCTCCTCATTATAGACAGGGGGCTTACGAGCAGTACTTC TRBV20-1 TRBD1 many TRBJ2-7
CSARRTGGEQYF TGCAGTGCTCGACGGACAGGGGGTGAGCAGTACTTC TRBV20-1 TRBD1 many TRBJ2-7
CAWPRDTGELFF TGTGCCTGGCCGCGGGACACCGGGGAGCTGTTTTTT TRBV30 NA many TRBJ2-2
CASTPDQVQETQYF TGTGCCAGCACCCCGGACCAGGTCCAAGAGACCCAGTACTTC TRBV7-8 NA many TRBJ2-5
CSARDGPTGELFF TGCAGTGCTAGAGATGGTCCGACCGGGGAGCTGTTTTTT TRBV20-1 NA many TRBJ2-2
CSARENRVTLIKLFF TGCAGTGCTAGAGAAAACCGAGTGACCCTGATTAAACTGTTTTTT TRBV20-1 NA many TRBJ1-4
CSVVGFGELFF TGCAGCGTTGTCGGTTTCGGGGAGCTGTTTTTT TRBV29-1 NA NA TRBJ2-2
CASSLRRRDEQFF TGTGCCAGCAGCTTACGGCGGCGGGACGAGCAGTTCTTC TRBV7-2 NA many TRBJ2-1
CASSLGGGEGIQYF TGTGCCAGCAGCTTAGGCGGGGGAGAGGGCATTCAGTACTTC TRBV11-3 TRBD2 once TRBJ2-4
CPSSSPSSGRTYEQYF TGTCCCAGCAGTTCCCCTTCTAGCGGGAGGACCTACGAGCAGTACTTC TRBV28 TRBD2 many TRBJ2-7
CASSPLAVSNQPQHF TGTGCCAGCAGCCCGCTGGCAGTGAGCAATCAGCCCCAGCATTTT TRBV5-5 NA many TRBJ1-5
CASSLQGYEQYF TGTGCCAGCAGCTTACAGGGCTACGAGCAGTACTTC TRBV5-1 NA many TRBJ2-7
CASSLARGLAKNIQYF TGTGCCAGCAGCCTCGCGAGGGGTCTAGCCAAAAACATTCAGTACTTC TRBV14 NA many TRBJ2-4
CASSYGAGGQETQYF TGCGCCAGCAGCTACGGAGCGGGGGGGCAAGAGACCCAGTACTTC TRBV4-1 TRBD2 many TRBJ2-5
CASSLGKNTGELFF TGTGCCAGCAGCTTAGGGAAGAACACCGGGGAGCTGTTTTTT TRBV5-4 NA many TRBJ2-2
CASSLAGGMRKQFF TGTGCCAGCAGCCTAGCGGGAGGTATGCGGAAGCAGTTCTTC TRBV7-3 TRBD2 NA TRBJ2-1
CASSIRTIAEQFF TGTGCCAGCAGTATTAGGACTATTGCTGAGCAGTTCTTC TRBV12-3/TRBV12-4 NA many TRBJ2-1
CASSLSMDITGELFF TGTGCCAGCAGTTTATCGATGGACATCACCGGGGAGCTGTTTTTT TRBV27 NA many TRBJ2-2
CASSPDRGENQPQHF TGTGCCAGCAGCCCCGACAGGGGCGAGAATCAGCCCCAGCATTTT TRBV3-1 TRBD1 many TRBJ1-5
CASRLAGYEQYF TGTGCCAGCAGACTAGCGGGGTACGAGCAGTACTTC TRBV28 TRBD2 many TRBJ2-7
CASSASGGTDTQYF TGTGCCAGCAGTGCTAGCGGGGGCACAGATACGCAGTATTTT TRBV6-4 TRBD2 many TRBJ2-3
CASTRDYSSYEQYF TGCGCCAGTACCCGGGACTATTCCTCCTACGAGCAGTACTTC TRBV5-1 TRBD2 many TRBJ2-7
CASSRTPSGLAIHEQFF TGCGCCAGCAGCCGTACCCCATCGGGGCTAGCGATCCATGAGCAGTTCTTC TRBV4-1 NA many TRBJ2-1
CSALTGYPGYTF TGCAGTGCTTTGACAGGCTACCCGGGCTACACCTTC TRBV20-1 NA many TRBJ1-2
CASSLRDRKRPGELFF TGTGCCAGCAGCCTAAGGGACCGTAAAAGGCCCGGGGAGCTGTTTTTT TRBV7-2 NA many TRBJ2-2
CASSQVGQGVLSGANVLTF TGTGCCAGCAGCCAAGTAGGACAGGGGGTTCTCTCTGGGGCCAACGTCCTGACTTTC TRBV14 TRBD1 NA TRBJ2-6
CASSLGLAGEQFF TGCGCCAGCAGCTTAGGGCTAGCAGGCGAGCAGTTCTTC TRBV5-1 NA many TRBJ2-1
CSARVGGGEKLFF TGCAGTGCTAGAGTAGGGGGCGGTGAAAAACTGTTTTTT TRBV20-1 TRBD1 many TRBJ1-4
CASSTGLTSDEQFF TGTGCCAGCAGTACCGGGCTAACGAGCGATGAGCAGTTCTTC TRBV6-1 NA many TRBJ2-1
CASSQESGSGGSYTDTQYF TGCGCCAGCAGCCAAGAATCTGGATCGGGGGGCTCCTACACAGATACGCAATATTTT TRBV4-1 NA NA TRBJ2-3
CASTARGGQETQYF TGTGCCAGCACGGCCCGTGGGGGTCAAGAGACCCAGTACTTC TRBV6-1 NA many TRBJ2-5
CASSLQGQNTEAFF TGCGCCAGCAGCTTACAGGGACAGAACACTGAAGCTTTCTTT TRBV5-1 NA many TRBJ1-1
CASSLVSGPNEQFF TGCGCCAGCAGCTTGGTCTCAGGCCCCAATGAGCAGTTCTTC TRBV5-1 NA many TRBJ2-1
CASSQQTSGGSYTGELFF TGTGCCAGCAGCCAACAGACTAGCGGGGGGAGTTACACCGGGGAGCTGTTTTTT TRBV3-1 TRBD2 NA TRBJ2-2
CAISEGRGVSSYNEQFF TGTGCCATCAGTGAAGGCCGGGGGGTTAGCTCCTACAATGAGCAGTTCTTC TRBV10-3 TRBD2 many TRBJ2-1
CASSSSGTYNEQFF TGTGCCAGCAGCAGTAGCGGGACCTACAATGAGCAGTTCTTC TRBV3-1 TRBD2 many TRBJ2-1
CASSATGTSSYEQYF TGTGCCAGCAGTGCAACCGGGACTAGCTCCTACGAGCAGTACTTC TRBV27 TRBD2 many TRBJ2-7
CATSDSIGIEQFF TGTGCCACCAGTGATTCGATAGGTATTGAGCAGTTCTTC TRBV24-1 NA many TRBJ2-1
CASSTSPGGLAGETQYF TGTGCCAGCAGCACTAGCCCGGGGGGACTAGCGGGAGAGACCCAGTACTTC TRBV7-9 TRBD2 many TRBJ2-5
CASSLPGVRNQPQHF TGTGCCAGCAGTTTGCCGGGTGTTCGCAATCAGCCCCAGCATTTT TRBV28 NA many TRBJ1-5
CASSQGGLSNQPQHF TGCGCCAGCAGCCAAGGGGGGCTTAGCAATCAGCCCCAGCATTTT TRBV4-1 NA many TRBJ1-5
CASSVATSGRLYNEQFF TGTGCCAGCAGCGTAGCTACGAGCGGGAGGCTCTACAATGAGCAGTTCTTC TRBV9 TRBD2 many TRBJ2-1
CASSRRDATNEKLFF TGTGCCAGCAGCCGACGGGATGCAACTAATGAAAAACTGTTTTTT TRBV11-2 NA many TRBJ1-4
CASSSEVRDPSPLHF TGTGCCAGCAGTTCCGAAGTCCGGGACCCTTCACCCCTCCACTTT TRBV6-5 NA many TRBJ1-6
CASSSFSGQGGQTQYF TGTGCCAGCAGTTCCTTCTCGGGACAGGGGGGACAGACCCAGTACTTC TRBV6-6 TRBD1 NA TRBJ2-5
CASSRRDRDTEAFF TGTGCCAGCAGCCGCCGGGACAGGGACACTGAAGCTTTCTTT TRBV3-1 TRBD1 many TRBJ1-1
CASRPPGYEQYF TGTGCCAGCAGACCTCCAGGCTACGAGCAGTACTTC TRBV28 NA many TRBJ2-7
CASSLLPPQRDYGYTF TGCGCCAGCAGCTTGTTGCCTCCCCAAAGGGACTATGGCTACACCTTC TRBV5-1 NA many TRBJ1-2
CSASLWDEQFF TGCAGTGCTAGCCTGTGGGATGAGCAGTTCTTC TRBV20-1 NA many TRBJ2-1
CAWRGGVGGDTQYF TGTGCCTGGAGAGGTGGGGTCGGTGGAGATACGCAGTATTTT TRBV30 NA NA TRBJ2-3
CASSDEPSGTYNEQFF TGTGCCAGCAGTGACGAGCCTAGCGGGACTTACAATGAGCAGTTCTTC TRBV2 TRBD2 many TRBJ2-1
CASSQGTGTNQPQHF TGTGCCAGCAGCCAGGGGACAGGTACTAATCAGCCCCAGCATTTT TRBV6-1 TRBD1 many TRBJ1-5
CASSAQTGGAATTEAFF TGTGCCAGCAGTGCCCAAACAGGGGGCGCCGCGACTACTGAAGCTTTCTTT TRBV12-3/TRBV12-4 TRBD1 many TRBJ1-1
CAMGPGVTRGYTF TGTGCCATGGGCCCCGGGGTAACCCGCGGCTACACCTTC TRBV4-2 NA NA TRBJ1-2
CASTKGLAEYTQYF TGTGCCAGCACCAAAGGGCTAGCAGAATATACGCAGTATTTT TRBV28 NA many TRBJ2-3
CASSLGQRNEQFF TGTGCCAGCAGCCTAGGGCAGCGGAATGAGCAGTTCTTC TRBV13 NA many TRBJ2-1
CASSQGNTGPEQYF TGCGCCAGCAGCCAAGGTAATACAGGGCCCGAGCAGTACTTC TRBV4-1 NA many TRBJ2-7